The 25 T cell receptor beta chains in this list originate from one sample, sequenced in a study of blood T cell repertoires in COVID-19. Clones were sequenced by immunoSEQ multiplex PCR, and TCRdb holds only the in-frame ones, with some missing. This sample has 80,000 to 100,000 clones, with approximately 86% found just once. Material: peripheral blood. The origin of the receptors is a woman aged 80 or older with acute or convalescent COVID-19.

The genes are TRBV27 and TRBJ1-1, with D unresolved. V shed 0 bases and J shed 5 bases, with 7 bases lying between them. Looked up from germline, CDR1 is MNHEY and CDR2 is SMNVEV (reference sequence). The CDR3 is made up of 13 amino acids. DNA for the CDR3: TGTGCCAGCAGTTTATCCCGGGGAACTGAAGCTTTCTTT. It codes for CASSLSRGTEAFF.

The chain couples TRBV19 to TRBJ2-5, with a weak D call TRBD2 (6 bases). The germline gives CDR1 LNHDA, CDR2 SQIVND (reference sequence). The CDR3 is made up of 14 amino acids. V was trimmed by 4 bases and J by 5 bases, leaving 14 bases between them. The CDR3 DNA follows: TGTGCCAGTAGTACCACTCCCGGGACTGAGACCCAGTACTTC. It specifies CASSTTPGTETQYF. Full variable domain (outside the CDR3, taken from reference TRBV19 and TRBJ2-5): DGGITQSPKYLFRKEGQNVTLSCEQNLNHDAMYWYRQDPGQGLRLIYYSQIVNDFQKGDIAEGYSVSREKKESFPLTVTSAQKNPTAFYLCASSTTPGTETQYFGPGTRLLVL.

Here the CDR3 reads CAGRQENYGYTF. CDR3 sequence (DNA): TGTGCAGGGAGACAGGAGAACTATGGCTACACCTTC. The V call is TRBV6-6, the J call TRBJ1-2; D is perhaps TRBD1 (6 bases). The V gene's germline CDR1 is MNHNY and CDR2 SVGAGI (reference sequence). The CDR3 totals 12 residues.

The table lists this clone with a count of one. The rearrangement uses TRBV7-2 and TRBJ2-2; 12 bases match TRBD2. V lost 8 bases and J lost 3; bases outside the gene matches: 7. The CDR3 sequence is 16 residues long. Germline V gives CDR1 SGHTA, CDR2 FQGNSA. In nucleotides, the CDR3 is TGTGCCAGCGTCCAAGGACTAGCGGGGTACACCGGGGAGCTGTTTTTT. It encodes CASVQGLAGYTGELFF.

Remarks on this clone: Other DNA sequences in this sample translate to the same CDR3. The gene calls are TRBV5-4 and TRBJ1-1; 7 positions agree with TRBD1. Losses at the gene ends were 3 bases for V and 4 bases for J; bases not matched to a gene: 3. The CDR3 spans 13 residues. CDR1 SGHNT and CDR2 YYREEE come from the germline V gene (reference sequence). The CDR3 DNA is TGTGCCAGCAGCTGGGACAGAGGCACTGAAGCTTTCTTT. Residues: CASSWDRGTEAFF.

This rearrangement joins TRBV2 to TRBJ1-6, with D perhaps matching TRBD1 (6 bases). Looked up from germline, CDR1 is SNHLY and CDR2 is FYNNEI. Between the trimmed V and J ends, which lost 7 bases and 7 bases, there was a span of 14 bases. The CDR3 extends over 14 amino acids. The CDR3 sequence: CASNGGLRNSPLHF. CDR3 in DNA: TGTGCCAGCAACGGGGGGCTTCGCAATTCACCCCTCCACTTT.

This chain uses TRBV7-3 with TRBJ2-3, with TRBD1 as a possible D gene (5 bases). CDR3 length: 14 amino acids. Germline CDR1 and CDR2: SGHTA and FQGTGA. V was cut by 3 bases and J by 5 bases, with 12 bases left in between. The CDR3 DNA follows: TGTGCCAGCAGCTTCCGCGCAGGGCAAGATACGCAGTATTTT. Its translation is CASSFRAGQDTQYF.

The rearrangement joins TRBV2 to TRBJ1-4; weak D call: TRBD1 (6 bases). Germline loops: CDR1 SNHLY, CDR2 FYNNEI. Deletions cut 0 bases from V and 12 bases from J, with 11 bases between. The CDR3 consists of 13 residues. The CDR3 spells CASSEARTAQLFF. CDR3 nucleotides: TGTGCCAGCAGTGAAGCGCGGACAGCTCAACTGTTTTTT.

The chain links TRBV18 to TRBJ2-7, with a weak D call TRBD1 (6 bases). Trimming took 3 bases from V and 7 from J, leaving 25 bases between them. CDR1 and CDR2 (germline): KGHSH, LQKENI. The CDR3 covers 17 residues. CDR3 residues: CASSPAPRGTLTGEQYF. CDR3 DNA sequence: TGTGCCAGCTCACCGGCGCCTAGGGGGACCCTTACGGGAGAGCAGTACTTC.

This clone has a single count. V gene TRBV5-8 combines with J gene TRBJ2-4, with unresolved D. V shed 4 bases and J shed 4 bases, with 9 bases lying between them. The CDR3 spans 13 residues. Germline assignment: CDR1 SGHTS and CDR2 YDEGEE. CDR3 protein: CASSPTQKNIQYF. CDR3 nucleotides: TGTGCCAGCAGCCCAACCCAGAAAAACATTCAGTACTTC.

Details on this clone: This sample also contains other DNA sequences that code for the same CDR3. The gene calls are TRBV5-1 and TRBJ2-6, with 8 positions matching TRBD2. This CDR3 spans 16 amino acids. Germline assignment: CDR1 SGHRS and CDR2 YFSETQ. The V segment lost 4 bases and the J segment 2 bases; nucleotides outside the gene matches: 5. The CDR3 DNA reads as TGCGCCAGCAGCCAAATCGGGGGGGCTGGGGCCAACGTCCTGACTTTC. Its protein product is CASSQIGGAGANVLTF.

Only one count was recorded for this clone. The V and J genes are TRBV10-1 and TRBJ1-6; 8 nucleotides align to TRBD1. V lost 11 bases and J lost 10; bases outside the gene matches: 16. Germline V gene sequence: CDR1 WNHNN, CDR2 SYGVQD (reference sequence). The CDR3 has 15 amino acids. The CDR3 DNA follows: TGCGCCCGAAGGGGGACAGGAAAATCAATGTCACCCCTCCACTTT. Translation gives CARRGTGKSMSPLHF.

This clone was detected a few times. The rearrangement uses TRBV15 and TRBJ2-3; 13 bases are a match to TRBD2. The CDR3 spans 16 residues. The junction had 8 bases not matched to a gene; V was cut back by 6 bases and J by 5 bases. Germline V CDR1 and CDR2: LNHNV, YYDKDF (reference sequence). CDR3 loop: CATSISGTSGVDTQYF. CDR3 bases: TGTGCCACCAGTATTTCCGGGACTAGCGGGGTAGATACGCAGTATTTT.

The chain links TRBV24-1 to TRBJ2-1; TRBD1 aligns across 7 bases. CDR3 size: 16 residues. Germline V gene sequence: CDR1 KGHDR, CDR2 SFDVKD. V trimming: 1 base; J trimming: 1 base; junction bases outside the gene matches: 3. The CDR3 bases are TGTGCCACCAGTGATTTACAGACAGGGTCCTACAATGAGCAGTTCTTC. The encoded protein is CATSDLQTGSYNEQFF.

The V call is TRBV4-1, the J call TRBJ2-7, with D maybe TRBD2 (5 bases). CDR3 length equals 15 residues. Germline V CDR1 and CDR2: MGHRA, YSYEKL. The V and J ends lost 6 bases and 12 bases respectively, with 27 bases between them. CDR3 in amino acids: CASRPSMRVSGEAYF. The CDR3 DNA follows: TGCGCCAGCAGGCCAAGTATGAGGGTGAGTGGGGAAGCGTACTTC.

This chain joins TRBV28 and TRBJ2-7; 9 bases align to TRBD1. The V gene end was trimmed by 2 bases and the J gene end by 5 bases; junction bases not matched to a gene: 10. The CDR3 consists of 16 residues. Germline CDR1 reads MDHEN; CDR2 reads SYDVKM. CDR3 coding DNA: TGTGCCAGCAGTTTACTTCCGGGACAGGGAGACCACGAGCAGTACTTC. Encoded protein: CASSLLPGQGDHEQYF. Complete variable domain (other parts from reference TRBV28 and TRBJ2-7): DVKVTQSSRYLVKRTGEKVFLECVQDMDHENMFWYRQDPGLGLRLIYFSYDVKMKEKGDIPEGYSVSREKKERFSLILESASTNQTSMYLCASSLLPGQGDHEQYFGPGTRLTVT.

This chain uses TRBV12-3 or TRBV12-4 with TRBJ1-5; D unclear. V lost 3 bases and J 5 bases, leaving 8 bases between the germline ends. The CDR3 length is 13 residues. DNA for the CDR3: TGTGCCAGCAGTTTTTCGAGATATCAGCCCCAGCATTTT. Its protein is CASSFSRYQPQHF.

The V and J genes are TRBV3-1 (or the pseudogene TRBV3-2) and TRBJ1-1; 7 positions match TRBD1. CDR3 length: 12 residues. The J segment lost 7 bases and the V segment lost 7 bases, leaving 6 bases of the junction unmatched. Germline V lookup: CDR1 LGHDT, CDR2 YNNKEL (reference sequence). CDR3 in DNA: TGTGCCAGCAAGAGGGACAGCAGTGAAGCTTTCTTT. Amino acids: CASKRDSSEAFF.

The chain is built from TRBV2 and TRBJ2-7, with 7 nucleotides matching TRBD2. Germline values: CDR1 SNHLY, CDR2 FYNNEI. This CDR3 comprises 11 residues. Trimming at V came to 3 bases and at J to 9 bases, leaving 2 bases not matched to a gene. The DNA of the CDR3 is TGTGCCAGCAGTGAGCGGGGGTGGCAGTACTTC. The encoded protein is CASSERGWQYF.

The CDR3 spells CASSIRVDGGELFF. As DNA, the CDR3 is TGTGCCAGCAGTATCAGGGTTGATGGCGGGGAGCTGTTTTTT. The chain is built from TRBV27 and TRBJ2-2; possible D gene TRBD1, 5 bases. Germline V lookup: CDR1 MNHEY, CDR2 SMNVEV (reference sequence). The CDR3 runs 14 residues. V was shortened by 5 bases and J by 7 bases, with 14 bases between the two germline ends.

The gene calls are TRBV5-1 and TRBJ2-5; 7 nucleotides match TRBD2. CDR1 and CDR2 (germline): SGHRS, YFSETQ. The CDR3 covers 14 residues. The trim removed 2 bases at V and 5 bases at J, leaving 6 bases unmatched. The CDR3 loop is CASSFGGSGETQYF. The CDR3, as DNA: TGCGCCAGCAGCTTTGGAGGTAGCGGGGAGACCCAGTACTTC.

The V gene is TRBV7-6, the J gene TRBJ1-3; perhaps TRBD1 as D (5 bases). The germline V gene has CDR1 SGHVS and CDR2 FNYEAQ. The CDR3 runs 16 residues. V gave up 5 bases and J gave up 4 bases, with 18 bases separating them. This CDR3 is CASSPYGQGGGNTIYF. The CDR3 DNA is TGTGCCAGCAGCCCCTATGGGCAGGGCGGAGGAAACACCATATATTTT.

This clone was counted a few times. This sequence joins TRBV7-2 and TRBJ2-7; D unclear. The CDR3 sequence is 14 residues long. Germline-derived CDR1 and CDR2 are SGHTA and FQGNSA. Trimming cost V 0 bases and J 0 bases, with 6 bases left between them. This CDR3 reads CASSLARNSYEQYF. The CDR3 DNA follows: TGTGCCAGCAGCTTAGCGCGTAACTCCTACGAGCAGTACTTC.

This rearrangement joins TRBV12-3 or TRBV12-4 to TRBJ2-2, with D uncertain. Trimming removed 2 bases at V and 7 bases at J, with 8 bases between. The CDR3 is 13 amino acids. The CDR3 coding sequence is TGTGCCAGCAGTTTAACGTCAGGCGGGGAGCTGTTTTTT. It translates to CASSLTSGGELFF.

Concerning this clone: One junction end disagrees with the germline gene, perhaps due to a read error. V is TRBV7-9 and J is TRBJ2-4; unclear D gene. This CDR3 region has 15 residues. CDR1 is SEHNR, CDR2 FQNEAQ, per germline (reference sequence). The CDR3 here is CASSQQLTDKNIQYF. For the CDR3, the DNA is TGTGCCAGCAGCCAGCAACTGACTGATAAAAACATTCAGTACTTT. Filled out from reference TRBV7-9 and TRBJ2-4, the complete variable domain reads DTGVSQNPRHKITKRGQNVTFRCDPISEHNRLYWYRQTLGQGPEFLTYFQNEAQLEKSRLLSDRFSAERPKGSFSTLEIQRTEQGDSAMYLCASSQQLTDKNIQYFGAGTRLSVL.